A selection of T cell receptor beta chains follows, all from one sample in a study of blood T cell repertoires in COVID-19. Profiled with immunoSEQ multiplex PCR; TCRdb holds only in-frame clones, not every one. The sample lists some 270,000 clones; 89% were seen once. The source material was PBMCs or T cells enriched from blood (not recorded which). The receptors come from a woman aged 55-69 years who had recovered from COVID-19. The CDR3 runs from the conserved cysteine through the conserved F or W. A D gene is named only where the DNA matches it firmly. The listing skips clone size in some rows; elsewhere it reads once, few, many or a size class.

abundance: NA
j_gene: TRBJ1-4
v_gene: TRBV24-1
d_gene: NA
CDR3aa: CATSLRGSEKLFF
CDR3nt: TGTGCCACCAGTTTAAGGGGGAGCGAAAAACTGTTTTTT

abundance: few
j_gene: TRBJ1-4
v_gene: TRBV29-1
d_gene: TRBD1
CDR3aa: CSVRGQGNEKLFF
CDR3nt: TGCAGCGTGCGGGGACAGGGGAATGAAAAACTGTTTTTT

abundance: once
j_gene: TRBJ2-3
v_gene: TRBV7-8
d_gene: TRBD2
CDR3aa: CASSLRLAGSHLSTDTQYF
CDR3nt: TGTGCCAGCAGCTTACGCCTAGCGGGGTCCCATTTAAGCACAGATACGCAGTATTTT

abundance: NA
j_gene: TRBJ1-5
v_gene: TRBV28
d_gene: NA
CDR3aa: CASSFEQQHQPQHF
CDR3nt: TGTGCCAGCAGTTTTGAGCAACAGCATCAGCCCCAGCATTTT

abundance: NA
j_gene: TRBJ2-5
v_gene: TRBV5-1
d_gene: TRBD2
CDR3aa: CASSLVGLAEETQYF
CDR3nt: TGCGCCAGCAGCTTGGTGGGACTAGCGGAAGAGACCCAGTACTTC

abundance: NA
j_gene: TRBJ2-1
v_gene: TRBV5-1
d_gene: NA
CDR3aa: CASSATDYNEQFF
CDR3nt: TGCGCCAGCAGCGCGACAGACTACAATGAGCAGTTCTTC

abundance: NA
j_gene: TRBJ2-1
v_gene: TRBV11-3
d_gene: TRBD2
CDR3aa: CASSVGLGYNEQFF
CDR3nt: TGTGCCAGCAGCGTCGGACTAGGGTACAATGAGCAGTTCTTC

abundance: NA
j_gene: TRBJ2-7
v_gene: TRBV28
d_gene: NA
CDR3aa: CASSPGAPGEQYF
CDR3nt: TGTGCCAGCAGCCCTGGGGCCCCTGGCGAGCAGTACTTC

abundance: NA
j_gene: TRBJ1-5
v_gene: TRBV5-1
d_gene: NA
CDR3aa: CASSFSGYDQPQHF
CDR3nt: TGCGCCAGCAGCTTTAGTGGTTACGATCAGCCCCAGCATTTT

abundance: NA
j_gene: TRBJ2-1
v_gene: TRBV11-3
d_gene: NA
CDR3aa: CASSLAGKGSYNEQFF
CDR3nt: TGTGCCAGCAGCTTAGCAGGGAAAGGCTCCTACAATGAGCAGTTCTTC

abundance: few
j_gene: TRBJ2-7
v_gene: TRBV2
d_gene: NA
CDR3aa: CASSPQGPLSYEQYF
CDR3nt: TGTGCCAGCAGTCCACAGGGACCACTGTCCTACGAGCAGTACTTC

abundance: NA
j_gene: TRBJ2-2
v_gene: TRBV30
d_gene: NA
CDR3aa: CAWKFARNTGELFF
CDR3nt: TGTGCCTGGAAATTTGCCAGAAACACCGGGGAGCTGTTTTTT

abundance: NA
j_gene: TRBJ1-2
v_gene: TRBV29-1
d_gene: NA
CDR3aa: CSVEGGTGGYGYTF
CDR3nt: TGCAGCGTTGAGGGCGGGACGGGGGGCTATGGCTACACCTTC

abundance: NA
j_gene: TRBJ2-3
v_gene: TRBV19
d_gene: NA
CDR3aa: CASGPQGDTQYF
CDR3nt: TGTGCCAGTGGGCCGCAGGGAGATACGCAGTATTTT

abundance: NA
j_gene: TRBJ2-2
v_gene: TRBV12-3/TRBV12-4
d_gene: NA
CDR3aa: CASSRGSTGELFF
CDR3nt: TGTGCCAGCAGCCGCGGGTCCACCGGGGAGCTGTTTTTT

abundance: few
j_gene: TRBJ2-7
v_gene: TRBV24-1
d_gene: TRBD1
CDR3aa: CATRTGGISYEQYF
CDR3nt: TGTGCCACAAGGACAGGGGGGATTTCCTACGAGCAGTACTTC

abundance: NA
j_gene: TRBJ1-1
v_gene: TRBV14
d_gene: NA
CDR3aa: CASSQHAQGTEAFF
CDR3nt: TGTGCCAGCAGCCAGCACGCCCAGGGCACTGAAGCTTTCTTT

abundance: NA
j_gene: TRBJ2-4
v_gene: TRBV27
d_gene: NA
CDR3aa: CASSLDRTKNIQYF
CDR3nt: TGTGCCAGCAGTTTAGACAGGACCAAAAACATTCAGTACTTC

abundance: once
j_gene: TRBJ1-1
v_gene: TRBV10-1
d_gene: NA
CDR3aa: CASSESSMNTEAFF
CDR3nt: TGCGCCAGCAGTGAGTCAAGCATGAACACTGAAGCTTTCTTT

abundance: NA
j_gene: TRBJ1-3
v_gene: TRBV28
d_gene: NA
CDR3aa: CASSFRGSGNTIYF
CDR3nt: TGTGCCAGCAGTTTTAGAGGCTCTGGAAACACCATATATTTT

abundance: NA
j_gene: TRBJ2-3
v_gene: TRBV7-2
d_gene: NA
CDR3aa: CASSLALMGASTDTQYF
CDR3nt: TGTGCCAGCAGCTTAGCATTGATGGGAGCTAGCACAGATACGCAGTATTTT

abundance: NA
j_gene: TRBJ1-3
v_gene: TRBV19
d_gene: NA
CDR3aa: CASSTRQNPKGHLTPGNTIYF
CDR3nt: TGTGCCAGTAGCACGCGACAGAACCCCAAGGGCCACCTCACCCCTGGAAACACCATATATTTT

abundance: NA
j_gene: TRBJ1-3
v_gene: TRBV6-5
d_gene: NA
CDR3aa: CASLTSFGAGNTIYF
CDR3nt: TGTGCCAGCCTAACCTCCTTCGGGGCTGGAAACACCATATATTTT

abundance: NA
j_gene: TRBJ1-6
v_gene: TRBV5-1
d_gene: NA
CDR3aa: CASRRGDSPLHF
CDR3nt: TGCGCCAGCAGGCGGGGGGATTCACCCCTCCACTTT

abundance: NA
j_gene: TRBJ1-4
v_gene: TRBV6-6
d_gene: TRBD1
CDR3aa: CASRTDRVDEKLFF
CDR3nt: TGTGCCAGCAGAACGGACAGGGTAGATGAAAAACTGTTTTTT

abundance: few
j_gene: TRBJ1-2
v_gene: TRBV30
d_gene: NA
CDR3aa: CAWSLGDTGYTF
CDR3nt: TGTGCCTGGTCGCTCGGGGACACTGGCTACACCTTC

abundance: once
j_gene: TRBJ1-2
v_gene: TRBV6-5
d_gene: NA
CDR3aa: CASSYSSVRAFGYTF
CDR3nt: TGTGCCAGCAGTTACTCCTCGGTCAGGGCCTTCGGCTACACCTTC

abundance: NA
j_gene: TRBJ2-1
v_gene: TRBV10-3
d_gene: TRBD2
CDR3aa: CAISEASGGYSSYNEQFF
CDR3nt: TGTGCCATCAGTGAGGCTAGCGGGGGCTATAGCTCCTACAATGAGCAGTTCTTC

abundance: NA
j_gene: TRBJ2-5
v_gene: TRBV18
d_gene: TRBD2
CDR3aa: CASSPPGLVGETQYF
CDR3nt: TGTGCCAGCTCACCACCCGGACTAGTAGGGGAGACCCAGTACTTC

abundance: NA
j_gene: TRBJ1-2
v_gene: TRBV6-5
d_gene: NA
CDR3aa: CASSYGTGVPGYTF
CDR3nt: TGTGCCAGCAGTTACGGGACGGGGGTACCGGGCTACACCTTC

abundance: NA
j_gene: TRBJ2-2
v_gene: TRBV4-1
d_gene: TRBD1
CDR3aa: CASSQGQGNTGELFF
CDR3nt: TGCGCCAGCAGCCAGGGACAGGGTAACACCGGGGAGCTGTTTTTT

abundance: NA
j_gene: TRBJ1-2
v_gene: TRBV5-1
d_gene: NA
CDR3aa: CASSASGAGGYTF
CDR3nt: TGCGCCAGCAGCGCGAGCGGGGCGGGTGGCTACACCTTC

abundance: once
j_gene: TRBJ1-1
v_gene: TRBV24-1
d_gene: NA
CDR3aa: CATGDRTEAFF
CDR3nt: TGTGCCACCGGTGATCGGACTGAAGCTTTCTTT

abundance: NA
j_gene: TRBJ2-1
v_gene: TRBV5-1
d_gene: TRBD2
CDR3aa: CASSSPGLAGGPNYNEQFF
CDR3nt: TGCGCCAGCAGCTCCCCGGGACTAGCGGGAGGGCCGAACTACAATGAGCAGTTCTTC

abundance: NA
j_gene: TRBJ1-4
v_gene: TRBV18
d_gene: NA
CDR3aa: CASSPGAGAGEKLFF
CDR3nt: TGTGCCAGCTCACCGGGGGCAGGGGCCGGTGAAAAACTGTTTTTT

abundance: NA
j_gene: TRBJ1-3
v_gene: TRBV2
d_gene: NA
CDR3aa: CASIQGAGNTIYF
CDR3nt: TGTGCCAGTATACAGGGCGCTGGAAACACCATATATTTT

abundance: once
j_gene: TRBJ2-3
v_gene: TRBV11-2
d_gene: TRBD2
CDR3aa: CASSPLTSGTQYF
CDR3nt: TGTGCCAGCAGCCCCTTGACTAGCGGTACGCAGTATTTT

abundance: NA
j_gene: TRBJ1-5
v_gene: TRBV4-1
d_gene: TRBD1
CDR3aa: CASSDGQGINQPQHF
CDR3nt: TGCGCCAGCAGCGACGGACAGGGAATCAATCAGCCCCAGCATTTT

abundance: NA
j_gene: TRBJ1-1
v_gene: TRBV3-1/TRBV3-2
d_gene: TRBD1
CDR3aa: CASSQGTGGAFF
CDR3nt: TGTGCCAGCAGCCAGGGTACAGGGGGAGCTTTCTTT

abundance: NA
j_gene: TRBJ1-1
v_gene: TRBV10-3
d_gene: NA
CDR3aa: CAIRQGPTDTEAFF
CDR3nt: TGTGCCATCAGACAGGGACCGACGGACACTGAAGCTTTCTTT

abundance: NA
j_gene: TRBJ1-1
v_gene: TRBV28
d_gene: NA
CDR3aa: CASSVGAGSIYTEAFF
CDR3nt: TGTGCCAGCAGCGTAGGGGCAGGGTCGATTTACACTGAAGCTTTCTTT

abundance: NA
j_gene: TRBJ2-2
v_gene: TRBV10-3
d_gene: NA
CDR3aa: CATKARERRATSTTGELFF
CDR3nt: TGTGCCACGAAAGCTCGTGAACGGAGGGCGACTAGTACGACCGGGGAGCTGTTTTTT

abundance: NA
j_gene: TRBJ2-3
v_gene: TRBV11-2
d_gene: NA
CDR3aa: CASSLVGGVPDTQYF
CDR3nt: TGTGCCAGCAGCTTAGTAGGAGGGGTACCGGATACGCAGTATTTT

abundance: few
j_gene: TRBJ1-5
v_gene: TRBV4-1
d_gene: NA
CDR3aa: CASSRSGDSNQPQHF
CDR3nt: TGCGCCAGCAGCCGGTCCGGAGATAGCAATCAGCCCCAGCATTTT

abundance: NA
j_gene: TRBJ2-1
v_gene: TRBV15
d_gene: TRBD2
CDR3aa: CATRTSGDNEQFF
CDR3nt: TGTGCCACTAGGACTAGCGGGGACAATGAGCAGTTCTTC

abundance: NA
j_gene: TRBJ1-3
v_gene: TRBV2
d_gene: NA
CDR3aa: CASSSEVYSGNTIYF
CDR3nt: TGTGCCAGCAGCTCAGAGGTCTACTCTGGAAACACCATATATTTT

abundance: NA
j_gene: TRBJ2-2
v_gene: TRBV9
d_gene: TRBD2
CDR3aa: CASSVGAGESGELFF
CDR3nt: TGTGCCAGCAGCGTAGGGGCGGGAGAGTCCGGGGAGCTGTTTTTT

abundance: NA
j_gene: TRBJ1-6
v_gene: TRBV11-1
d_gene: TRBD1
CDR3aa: CASSLRGTGDNSPLHF
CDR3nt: TGTGCCAGCAGCTTGCGAGGGACAGGAGACAATTCACCCCTCCACTTT

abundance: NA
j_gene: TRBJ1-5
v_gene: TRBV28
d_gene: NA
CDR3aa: CATTGFLVQPQHF
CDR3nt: TGTGCCACCACAGGTTTTCTTGTCCAGCCCCAGCATTTT

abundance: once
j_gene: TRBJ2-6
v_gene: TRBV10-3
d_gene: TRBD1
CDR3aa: CAISGTGGQYSGANVLTF
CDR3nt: TGTGCCATCAGCGGGACAGGGGGCCAATACTCTGGGGCCAACGTCCTGACTTTC

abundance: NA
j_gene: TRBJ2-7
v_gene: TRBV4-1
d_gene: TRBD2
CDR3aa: CASSQEWREGYEQYF
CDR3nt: TGCGCCAGCAGCCAAGAATGGCGGGAGGGCTACGAGCAGTACTTC

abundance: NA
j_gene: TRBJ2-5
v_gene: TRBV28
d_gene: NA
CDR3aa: CASSPMTALQETQYF
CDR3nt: TGTGCCAGCAGTCCCATGACAGCGCTACAAGAGACCCAGTACTTC

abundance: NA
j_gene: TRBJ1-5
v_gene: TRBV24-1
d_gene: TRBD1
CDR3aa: CAPTGQGADQPQHF
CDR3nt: TGTGCCCCAACGGGACAGGGCGCGGATCAGCCCCAGCATTTT

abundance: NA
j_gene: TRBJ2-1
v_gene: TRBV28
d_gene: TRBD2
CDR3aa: CASSLGRGRYNEQFF
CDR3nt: TGTGCCAGCAGTTTAGGGAGGGGCCGGTATAATGAGCAGTTCTTC